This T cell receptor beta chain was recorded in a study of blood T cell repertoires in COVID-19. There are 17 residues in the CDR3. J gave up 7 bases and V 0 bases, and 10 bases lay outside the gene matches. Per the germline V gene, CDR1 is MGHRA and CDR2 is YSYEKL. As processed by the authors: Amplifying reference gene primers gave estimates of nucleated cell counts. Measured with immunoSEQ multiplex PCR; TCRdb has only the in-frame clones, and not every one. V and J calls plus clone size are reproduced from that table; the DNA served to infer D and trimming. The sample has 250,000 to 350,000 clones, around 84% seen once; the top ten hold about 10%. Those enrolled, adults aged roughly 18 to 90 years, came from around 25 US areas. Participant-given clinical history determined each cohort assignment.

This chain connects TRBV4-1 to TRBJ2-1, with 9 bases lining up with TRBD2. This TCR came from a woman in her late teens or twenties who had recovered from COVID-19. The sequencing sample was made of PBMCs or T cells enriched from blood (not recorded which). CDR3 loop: CASSQEGVLAGANEQFF. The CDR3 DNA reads TGCGCCAGCAGCCAAGAAGGTGTATTAGCGGGAGCTAATGAGCAGTTCTTC.